The 9 T cell receptor beta chains listed next were all sequenced from one sample in a study of OX40 agonist ivuxolimab in advanced cancers. Only in-frame clones appear in the TCRdb table, and some are missing; sequencing was by immunoSEQ multiplex PCR. Found here are 45,000 to 65,000 clones, about 88% of them singletons; the top ten hold approximately 7.2%. This sample comprised CD4+ or CD8+ T cells sorted from blood, obtained in a trial of the OX40 agonist ivuxolimab. Receptors originate from an adult with an advanced solid tumor such as melanoma, head and neck, liver or kidney cancer.

The V gene is TRBV29-1, the J gene TRBJ2-1, with a possible D match to TRBD2 (5 bases). The germline V gene has CDR1 SQVTM and CDR2 ANQGSEA. The CDR3 is 14 residues long. With 4 bases removed from V and 4 bases from J, the gap between germline ends came to 14 bases. The CDR3 bases are TGCAGCGTTGTACGCGCTAGCAGATACAATGAGCAGTTCTTC. Its protein product is CSVVRASRYNEQFF.

This sequence joins TRBV2 and TRBJ1-5; perhaps TRBD1 as D (6 bases). Germline-derived CDR1 and CDR2 are SNHLY and FYNNEI. The CDR3 length is 15 residues. Between the trimmed V and J ends, which lost 4 bases and 4 bases, there was a span of 14 bases. The CDR3 here is CASSVEGGGNQPQHF. In DNA form, the CDR3 reads TGTGCCAGCAGTGTCGAGGGGGGGGGAAATCAGCCCCAGCATTTT.

V is TRBV28 and J is TRBJ2-1, with D possibly matching TRBD1 (5 bases). This CDR3 contains 12 residues. Germline values: CDR1 MDHEN, CDR2 SYDVKM. V was shortened by 5 bases and J by 12 bases, with 14 bases between the two germline ends. CDR3 residues: CASSGAWMGQFF. CDR3 coding DNA: TGTGCCAGCAGTGGGGCATGGATGGGGCAGTTCTTC.

Here the CDR3 DNA reads TGTGCCAGCAGACAGGGGCTCGGGGAGCTGTTTTTT. Amino acids: CASRQGLGELFF. The J gene is TRBJ2-2, the V gene TRBV2; TRBD1 aligns across 7 bases. CDR1 SNHLY and CDR2 FYNNEI come from the germline V gene. The CDR3 has 12 amino acids. With 6 bases clipped from V and 7 bases from J, the junction kept 2 bases outside the gene matches.

This chain uses TRBV7-8 with TRBJ1-2, with no clear D. V was trimmed by 5 bases and J by 2 bases, leaving 18 bases between them. The CDR3 extends over 16 amino acids. The germline CDR1 and CDR2 sequences are SGHVS and FQNEAQ. CDR3 in amino acids: CASSPAVGNMNYGYTF. Written as DNA, the CDR3 is TGTGCCAGCAGCCCCGCGGTGGGGAACATGAACTATGGCTACACCTTC.

This chain links TRBV28 with TRBJ1-5; 7 nucleotides agree with TRBD1. Unmatched junction bases numbered 2, after V lost 5 bases and J lost 7 bases. Germline V gives CDR1 MDHEN, CDR2 SYDVKM. This CDR3 spans 12 amino acids. This CDR3 is CASSGQAQPQHF. DNA of the CDR3: TGTGCCAGCAGTGGACAGGCACAGCCCCAGCATTTT.

The rearrangement links TRBV7-6 to TRBJ1-5; D is possibly TRBD1 (6 bases). The ends were cut back, 5 bases at V and 4 bases at J, with 18 bases in the middle. CDR3 length: 16 amino acids. From germline, CDR1 is SGHVS and CDR2 FNYEAQ. Here the CDR3 reads CASSPHGGQTNQPQHF. CDR3 nucleotide sequence: TGTGCCAGCAGCCCCCATGGAGGACAGACTAATCAGCCCCAGCATTTT.

By share, this clone counts as medium-sized. The chain joins TRBV18 to TRBJ2-7; 8 nucleotides agree with TRBD1. The CDR3 consists of 14 residues. Germline assignment: CDR1 KGHSH and CDR2 LQKENI. V lost 5 bases to trimming and J lost 0 bases; unmatched junction nucleotides: 3. For the CDR3, the DNA is TGTGCCAGCTCAAAGGACAGGGTCTCCTACGAGCAGTACTTC. Encoded protein: CASSKDRVSYEQYF.

The chain joins TRBV28 to TRBJ1-2; 7 bases line up with TRBD1. This CDR3 is built from 17 residues. Trimming cost V 7 bases and J 6 bases; bases outside gene matches: 20. Per the germline V gene, CDR1 is MDHEN and CDR2 is SYDVKM. In DNA, the CDR3 is TGTGCCAGCACCCAACCACATTCGCAGGGGGGGTTAAATGGCTACACCTTC. Amino acid sequence: CASTQPHSQGGLNGYTF.